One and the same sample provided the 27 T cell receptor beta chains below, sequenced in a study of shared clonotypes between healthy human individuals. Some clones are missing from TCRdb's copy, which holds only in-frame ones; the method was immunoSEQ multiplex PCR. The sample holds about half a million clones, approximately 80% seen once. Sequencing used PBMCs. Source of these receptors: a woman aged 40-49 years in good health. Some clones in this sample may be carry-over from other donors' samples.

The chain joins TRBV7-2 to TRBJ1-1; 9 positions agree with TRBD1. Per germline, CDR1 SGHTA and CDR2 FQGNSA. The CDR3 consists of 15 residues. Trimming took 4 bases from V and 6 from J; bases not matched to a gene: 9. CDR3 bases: TGTGCCAGCAGCTCCCCGGGACAGGGTCTCCCTGAAGCTTTCTTT. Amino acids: CASSSPGQGLPEAFF.

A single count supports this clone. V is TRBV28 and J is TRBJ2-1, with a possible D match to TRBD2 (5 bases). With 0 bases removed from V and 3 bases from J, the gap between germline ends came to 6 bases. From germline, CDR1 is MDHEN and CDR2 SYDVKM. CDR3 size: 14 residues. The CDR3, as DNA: TGTGCCAGCAGTTTATGCGGGATCTACAATGAGCAGTTCTTC. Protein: CASSLCGIYNEQFF.

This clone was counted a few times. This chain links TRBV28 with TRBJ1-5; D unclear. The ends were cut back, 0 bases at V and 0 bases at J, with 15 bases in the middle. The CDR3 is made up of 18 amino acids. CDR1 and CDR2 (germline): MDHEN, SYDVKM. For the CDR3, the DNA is TGTGCCAGCAGTTTATGGCGGAGATCGATATATAGCAATCAGCCCCAGCATTTT. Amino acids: CASSLWRRSIYSNQPQHF.

The CDR3 spells CASSQERDLKYGYTF. CDR3 DNA: TGCGCCAGCAGCCAAGAACGGGACCTCAAATATGGCTACACCTTC. This rearrangement joins TRBV4-1 to TRBJ1-2, with D maybe TRBD1 (5 bases). CDR3 length equals 15 residues. Trimming removed 0 bases from V and 5 bases from J, with 13 bases in between. Germline CDR1 MGHRA, CDR2 YSYEKL.

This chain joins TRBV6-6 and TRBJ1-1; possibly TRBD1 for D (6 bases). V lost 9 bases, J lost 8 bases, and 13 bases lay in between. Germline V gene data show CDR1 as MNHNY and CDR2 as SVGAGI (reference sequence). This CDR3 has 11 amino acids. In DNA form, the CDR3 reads TGTGCCAGTAGGGGGGCGGTCGAAGCTTTCTTT. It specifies CASRGAVEAFF.

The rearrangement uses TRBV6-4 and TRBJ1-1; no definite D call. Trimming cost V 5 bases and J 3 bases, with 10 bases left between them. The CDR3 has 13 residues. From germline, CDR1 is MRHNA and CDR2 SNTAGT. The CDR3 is CASSLQRDTEAFF. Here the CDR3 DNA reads TGTGCCAGCAGTCTACAGAGGGACACTGAAGCTTTCTTT.

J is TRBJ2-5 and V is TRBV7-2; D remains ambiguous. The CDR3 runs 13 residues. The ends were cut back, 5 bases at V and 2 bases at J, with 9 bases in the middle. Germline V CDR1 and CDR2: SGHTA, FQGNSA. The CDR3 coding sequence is TGTGCCAGCAGCCCCACGTTTCAAGAGACCCAGTACTTC. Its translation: CASSPTFQETQYF.

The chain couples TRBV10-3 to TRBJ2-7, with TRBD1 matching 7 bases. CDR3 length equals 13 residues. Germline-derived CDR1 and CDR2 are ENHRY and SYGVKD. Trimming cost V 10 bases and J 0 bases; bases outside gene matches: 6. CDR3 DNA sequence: TGTGCCACCGGGACAGAGAGCTCCTACGAGCAGTACTTC. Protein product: CATGTESSYEQYF.

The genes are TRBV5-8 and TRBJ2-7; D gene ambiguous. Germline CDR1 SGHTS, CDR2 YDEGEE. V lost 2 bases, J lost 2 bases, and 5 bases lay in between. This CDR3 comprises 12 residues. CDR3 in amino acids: CASSFGAYEQYF. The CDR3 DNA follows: TGTGCCAGCAGCTTCGGAGCCTACGAGCAGTACTTC.

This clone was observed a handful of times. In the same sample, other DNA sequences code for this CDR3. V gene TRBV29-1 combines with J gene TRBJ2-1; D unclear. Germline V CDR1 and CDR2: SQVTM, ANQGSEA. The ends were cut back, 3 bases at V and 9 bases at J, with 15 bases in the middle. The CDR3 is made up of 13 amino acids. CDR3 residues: CSVERNPASEQFF. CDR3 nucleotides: TGCAGCGTTGAGAGGAATCCTGCGAGTGAGCAGTTCTTC.

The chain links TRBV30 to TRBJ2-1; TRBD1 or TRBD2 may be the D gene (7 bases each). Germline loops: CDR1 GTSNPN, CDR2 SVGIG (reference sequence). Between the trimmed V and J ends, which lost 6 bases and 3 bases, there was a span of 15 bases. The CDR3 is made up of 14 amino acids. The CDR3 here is CACLRGGFYNEQFF. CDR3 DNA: TGTGCCTGTCTCAGGGGGGGCTTCTACAATGAGCAGTTCTTC.

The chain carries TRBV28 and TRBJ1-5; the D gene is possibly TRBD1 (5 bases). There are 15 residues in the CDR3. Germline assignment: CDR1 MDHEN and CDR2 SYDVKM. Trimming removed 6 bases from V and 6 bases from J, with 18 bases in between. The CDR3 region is CASSPHREGSQPQHF. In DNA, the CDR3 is TGTGCCAGCAGCCCACACCGGGAGGGGAGTCAGCCCCAGCATTTT.

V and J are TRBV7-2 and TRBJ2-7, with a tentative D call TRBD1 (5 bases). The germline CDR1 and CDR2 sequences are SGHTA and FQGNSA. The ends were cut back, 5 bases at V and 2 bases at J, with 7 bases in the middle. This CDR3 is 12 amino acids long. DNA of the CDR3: TGTGCCAGCAGCCAGGGCGCCTACGAGCAGTACTTC. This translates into CASSQGAYEQYF.

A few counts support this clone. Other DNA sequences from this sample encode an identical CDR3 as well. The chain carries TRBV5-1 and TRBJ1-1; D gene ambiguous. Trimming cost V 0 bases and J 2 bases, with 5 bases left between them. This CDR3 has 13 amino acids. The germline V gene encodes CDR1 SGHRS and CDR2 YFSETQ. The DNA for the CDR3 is TGCGCCAGCAGCTTGGAGCCCAACACTGAAGCTTTCTTT. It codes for CASSLEPNTEAFF.

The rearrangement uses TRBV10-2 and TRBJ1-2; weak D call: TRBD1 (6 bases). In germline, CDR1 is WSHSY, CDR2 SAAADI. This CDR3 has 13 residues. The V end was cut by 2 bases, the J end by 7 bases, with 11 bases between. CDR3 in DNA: TGCGCCAGCAGTGAGACGACAGGCGGTGGCTACACCTTC. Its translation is CASSETTGGGYTF.

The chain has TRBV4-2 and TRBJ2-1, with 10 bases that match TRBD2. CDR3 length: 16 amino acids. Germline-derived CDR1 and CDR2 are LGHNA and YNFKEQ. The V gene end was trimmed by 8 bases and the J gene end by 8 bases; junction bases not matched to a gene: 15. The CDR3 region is CASAFPSGRAEYEQFF. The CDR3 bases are TGTGCCAGCGCATTCCCCAGCGGGAGGGCCGAGTATGAGCAGTTCTTC.

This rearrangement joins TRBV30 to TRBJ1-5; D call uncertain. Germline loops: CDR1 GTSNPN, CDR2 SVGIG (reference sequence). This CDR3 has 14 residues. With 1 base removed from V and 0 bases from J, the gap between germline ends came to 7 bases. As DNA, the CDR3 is TGTGCCTGGAGTGGGCCGGGTAGCAATCAGCCCCAGCATTTT. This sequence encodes CAWSGPGSNQPQHF.

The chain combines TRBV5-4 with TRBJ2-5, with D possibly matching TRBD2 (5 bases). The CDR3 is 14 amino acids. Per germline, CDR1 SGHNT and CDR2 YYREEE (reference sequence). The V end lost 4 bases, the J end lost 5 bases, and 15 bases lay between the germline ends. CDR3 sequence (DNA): TGTGCCAGCAGCCCGGGGTCGGCCTCTGAGACCCAGTACTTC. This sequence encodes CASSPGSASETQYF. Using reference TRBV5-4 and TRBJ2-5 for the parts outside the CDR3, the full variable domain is ETGVTQSPTHLIKTRGQQVTLRCSSQSGHNTVSWYQQALGQGPQFIFQYYREEENGRGNFPPRFSGLQFPNYSSELNVNALELDDSALYLCASSPGSASETQYFGPGTRLLVL.

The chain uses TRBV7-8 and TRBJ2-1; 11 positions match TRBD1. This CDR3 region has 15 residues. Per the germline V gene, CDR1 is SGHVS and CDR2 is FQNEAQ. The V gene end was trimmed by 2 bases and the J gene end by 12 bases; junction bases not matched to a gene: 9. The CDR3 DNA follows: TGTGCCAGCAGCTTAACTCCGGGACAGGGGGTTGGGCAGTTCTTC. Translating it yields CASSLTPGQGVGQFF.

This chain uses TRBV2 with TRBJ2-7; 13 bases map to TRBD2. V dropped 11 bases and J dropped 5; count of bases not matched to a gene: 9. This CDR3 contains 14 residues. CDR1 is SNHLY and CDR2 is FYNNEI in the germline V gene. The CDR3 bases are TGTGCCGGGGGGAGACTAGCGGGAGGACACGAGCAGTACTTC. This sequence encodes CAGGRLAGGHEQYF.

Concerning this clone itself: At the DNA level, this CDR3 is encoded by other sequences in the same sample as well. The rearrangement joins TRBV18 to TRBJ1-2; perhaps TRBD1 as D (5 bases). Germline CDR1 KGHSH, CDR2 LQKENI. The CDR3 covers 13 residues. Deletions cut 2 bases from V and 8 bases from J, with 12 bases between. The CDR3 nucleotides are TGTGCCAGCTCACCAGAGACAGATTCCGGCTACACCTTC. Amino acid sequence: CASSPETDSGYTF.

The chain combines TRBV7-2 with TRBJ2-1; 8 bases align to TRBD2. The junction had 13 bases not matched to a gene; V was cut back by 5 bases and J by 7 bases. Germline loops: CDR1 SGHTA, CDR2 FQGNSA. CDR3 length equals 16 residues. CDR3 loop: CASSPGGSGTNNEQFF. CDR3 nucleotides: TGTGCCAGCAGCCCAGGAGGTAGCGGGACGAATAATGAGCAGTTCTTC.

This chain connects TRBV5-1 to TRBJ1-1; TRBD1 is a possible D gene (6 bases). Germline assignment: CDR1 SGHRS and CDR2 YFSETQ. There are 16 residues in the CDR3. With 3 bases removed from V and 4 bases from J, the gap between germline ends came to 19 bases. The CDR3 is CASSSGPDRIGTEAFF. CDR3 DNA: TGCGCCAGCAGCTCCGGACCCGACAGGATTGGCACTGAAGCTTTCTTT. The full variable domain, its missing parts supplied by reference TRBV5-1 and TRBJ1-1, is KAGVTQTPRYLIKTRGQQVTLSCSPISGHRSVSWYQQTPGQGLQFLFEYFSETQRNKGNFPGRFSGRQFSNSRSEMNVSTLELGDSALYLCASSSGPDRIGTEAFFGQGTRLTVV.

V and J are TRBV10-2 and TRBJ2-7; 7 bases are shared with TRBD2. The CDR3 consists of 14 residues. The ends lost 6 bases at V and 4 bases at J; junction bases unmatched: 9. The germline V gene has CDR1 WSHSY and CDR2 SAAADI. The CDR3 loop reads CASSGSGRAYEQYF. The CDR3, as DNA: TGCGCCAGCAGCGGTTCAGGGAGGGCTTACGAGCAGTACTTC.

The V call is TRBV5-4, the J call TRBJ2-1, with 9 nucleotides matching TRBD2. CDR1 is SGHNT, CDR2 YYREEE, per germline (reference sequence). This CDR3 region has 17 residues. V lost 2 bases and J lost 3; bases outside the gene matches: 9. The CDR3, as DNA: TGTGCCAGCAGCTTACAGGGGATAGCGGGAGACTACAATGAGCAGTTCTTC. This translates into CASSLQGIAGDYNEQFF.

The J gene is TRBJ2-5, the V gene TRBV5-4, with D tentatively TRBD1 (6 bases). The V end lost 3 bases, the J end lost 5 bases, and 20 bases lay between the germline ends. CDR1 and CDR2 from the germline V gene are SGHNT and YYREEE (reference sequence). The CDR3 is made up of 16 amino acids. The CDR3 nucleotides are TGTGCCAGCAGCTCACCACCGACCACAGGGTTGGAGACCCAGTACTTC. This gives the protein CASSSPPTTGLETQYF.

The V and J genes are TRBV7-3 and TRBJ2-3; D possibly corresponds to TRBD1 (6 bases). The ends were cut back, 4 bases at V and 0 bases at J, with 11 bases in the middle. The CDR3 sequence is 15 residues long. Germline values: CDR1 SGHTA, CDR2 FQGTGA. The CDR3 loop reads CASSSGVFSTDTQYF. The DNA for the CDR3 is TGTGCCAGCAGCTCAGGGGTTTTCAGCACAGATACGCAGTATTTT.